These 16 T cell receptor delta chains came from one sample sequenced in a study of γδ T cells in repeated Plasmodium falciparum infection. Bulk repertoires came from Vgamma9/Vdelta2+ or Vdelta2-negative gammadelta T cells flow-sorted from PBMC. TCRdb fed the multiplex PCR reads into CATT to redo clone calling. The data hold tens of thousands of delta-chain clones, with approximately 0.96% observed a single time. Sequenced sample: gamma-delta T cells from blood. The receptors originated from a pool of human donors (malaria-infected and uninfected, not separated).

Points on this clone: Since a far larger clone is one base different, this is likely a read error. At the DNA level, this CDR3 is encoded by other sequences in the same sample as well. V is TRDV1 and J is TRDJ1, with 11 nucleotides matching TRDD3. The J gene is not listed in TCRdb, so it was assigned here from a DNA match to germline. The germline CDR1 and CDR2 sequences are TSWWSYY and QGS. This CDR3 is 18 amino acids long. For the CDR3, the DNA is TGTGCTCTCGGGGGGATTTGGTACTGGGGGATAAACACCGATAAACTCATCTTT. Translation: CALGGIWYWGINTDKLIF.

This clone was found a few times. A far larger clone lies a single base away; this is likely a read error. Other DNA sequences from this sample encode an identical CDR3 as well. The chain combines TRDV1 with TRDJ1; 8 bases match TRDD3. The J gene, absent from TCRdb, was called here by matching the DNA to germline. CDR1 and CDR2 from the germline V gene are TSWWSYY and QGS. The CDR3 has 16 amino acids. V lost 0 bases, J lost 8 bases, and 11 bases stayed unmatched. CDR3 in DNA: TGTGCTCTTGGGGAACTTCGGACCTGGGGGAGCACAAAACTCATCTTT. Translating it yields CALGELRTWGSTKLIF.

Remarks on this clone: Translating this DNA gives a protein that differs at residue 5 from the TCRdb one, which belongs to a much larger clone; a read error is likely, and the protein shown is this translation. The genes are TRDV2 and TRDJ1; 13 bases line up with TRDD3. TCRdb gives no J gene; it was assigned here by matching the DNA to germline. The V and J ends lost 3 bases and 4 bases, in that order; junction bases with no gene match: 7. Germline lookup yields CDR1 GEAIGNYY and CDR2 EKD. CDR3 length: 16 amino acids. CDR3 bases: TGTGCCTGTGACCTGCTACTGGGGGATACGCGCGATAAACTCATCTTT. Translating gives CACDLLLGDTRDKLIF.

Remarks on this clone: The protein recorded in TCRdb matches a much larger clone and deviates from this DNA's translation at residue 5, suggesting a read error; the protein here is obtained by translating the DNA. The V call is TRDV2, the J call TRDJ1; 9 bases fit TRDD3. Germline values: CDR1 GEAIGNYY, CDR2 EKD. V gave up 3 bases and J gave up 4 bases; unmatched junction bases: 20. The CDR3 has 19 amino acids. The CDR3 region is CACDSGGYWGTPGIDKLIF. The CDR3 nucleotides read TGTGCCTGTGACTCCGGGGGGTACTGGGGGACCCCGGGGATCGATAAACTCATCTTT.

As to this clone: Given a far larger clone just one base away, this is likely a sequencing read error. The same CDR3 can be traced to other DNA sequences in this sample. The V gene call is TRDV1, and the J gene call is absent; no check of the table's D call, TRDD3, against the DNA was made. Germline V gives CDR1 TSWWSYY, CDR2 QGS. CDR3 length: 22 residues. CDR3 in amino acids: CALGERLVPRVTGGYASDKLIF. DNA of the CDR3: TGTGCTCTTGGGGAAAGACTCGTCCCTCGGGTTACTGGGGGATACGCGTCCGATAAGCTCATCTTT.

About this clone: This likely came from a read error, as a far larger clone is one base away. The sample has other DNA sequences that encode this CDR3 too. The V gene is TRDV1; the J gene was not called; TRDD3, the table's D call, lacks a check against the DNA. The germline V gene has CDR1 TSWWSYY and CDR2 QGS. The CDR3 contains 19 residues. The CDR3 region is CALGDHLVSRGITKDKLIF. The CDR3 DNA sequence: TGTGCTCTTGGGGATCACTTAGTTAGCCGGGGGATAACCAAGGATAAACTTATCTTT.

This clone occurred a few times. A read error is likely here: a far larger clone is one base away. The same CDR3 can be traced to other DNA sequences in this sample. The chain carries TRDV2 and TRDJ1; TRDD3 aligns across 9 bases. Matching the DNA to germline supplied the J gene, which TCRdb does not give. This CDR3 is built from 16 residues. Germline loops: CDR1 GEAIGNYY, CDR2 EKD. Trimming at V came to 1 base and at J to 3 bases, leaving 8 bases not matched to a gene. The CDR3 DNA sequence: TGTGCCTGTGACACTCTGGGGGATGAGGAAGCCGATAAACTCATCTTT. This codes for CACDTLGDEEADKLIF.

About this clone itself: TCRdb lists the protein of a much larger clone for this DNA, which differs at residue 13, so this is likely a read error; the protein given here is translated from the DNA itself. The chain recombines TRDV1 with TRDJ1, with 7 nucleotides matching TRDD3. This CDR3 comprises 18 residues. Looked up from germline, CDR1 is TSWWSYY and CDR2 is QGS. V lost 3 bases and J lost 4; bases outside the gene matches: 17. The CDR3 region has the DNA TGTGCTCTTGGGGATCGGACCTCCTGGGGGCTATACATCGATAAACTCATCTTT. Translating it yields CALGDRTSWGLYIDKLIF.

This clone was detected ten times or more. The CDR3 loop is CALGPAFLADYLGTDKLIF. The CDR3 bases are TGTGCTCTTGGGCCAGCATTCCTAGCGGACTACTTGGGCACCGATAAACTCATCTTT. The chain couples TRDV1 to TRDJ1; D possibly corresponds to TRDD2 (6 bases). Germline values: CDR1 TSWWSYY, CDR2 QGS. The ends were cut back, 5 bases at V and 1 base at J, with 26 bases in the middle. This CDR3 has 19 residues.

Within the sample, this clone is medium-sized. At the DNA level, this CDR3 is encoded by other sequences in the same sample as well. DNA for the CDR3: TGTGCCTGTGACACCGTGAGCCTACCCACTGGGGGATGGACCGATAAACTCATCTTT. Amino acids: CACDTVSLPTGGWTDKLIF. The V call is TRDV2, the J call TRDJ1; TRDD3 matches 10 bases. Trimming removed 0 bases from V and 2 bases from J; junction bases left unmatched: 14. The germline V gene has CDR1 GEAIGNYY and CDR2 EKD. The CDR3 is made up of 19 amino acids.

This clone was seen a few times. A far larger clone lies a single base away; this is likely a read error. Additional DNA sequences in this sample encode the identical CDR3. The rearrangement links TRDV2 to TRDJ1; TRDD3 aligns across 8 bases. Germline V CDR1 and CDR2: GEAIGNYY, EKD. The CDR3 has 19 residues. With V trimmed by 3 bases and J by 0 bases, 17 bases remained unmatched. The CDR3 DNA reads TGTGCCTGTGACTCCGACTCTTCTGGGGGACCGGTGTACACCGATAAACTCATCTTT. Protein product: CACDSDSSGGPVYTDKLIF.

Regarding this clone: A far larger clone lies a single base away; this is likely a read error. At the DNA level, this CDR3 is encoded by other sequences in the same sample as well. The rearrangement links TRDV2 to TRDJ1; 10 nucleotides align to TRDD3. The J gene, left out of TCRdb, was set here by checking the DNA against germline. V shed 1 base and J 7 bases; nucleotides not matched to a gene: 8. The CDR3 has 15 amino acids. Germline V gene data show CDR1 as GEAIGNYY and CDR2 as EKD. The CDR3 DNA sequence: TGTGCCTGTGACACGATTAACTTGGGGGATACTAAACTCATCTTT. Its protein is CACDTINLGDTKLIF.

A word on this clone: This DNA's translation and the protein TCRdb lists, from a much larger clone, do not match at residue 15, likely due to a read error; the protein shown is translated from the DNA. J is TRDJ1 and V is TRDV1, with 7 bases fitting TRDD3. TCRdb lists no J gene, so it was determined here by aligning the DNA to germline. The CDR3 has 20 residues. Germline CDR1 TSWWSYY, CDR2 QGS. J lost 3 bases, V lost 8 bases, and 27 bases had no gene match. CDR3 protein: CALSPLSWGSPGWYADKLIF. The CDR3 DNA sequence: TGTGCTCTTAGCCCCTTGTCCTGGGGGTCCCCCGGTTGGTACGCCGATAAACTCATCTTT.

This clone was counted between two and nine times. This DNA's translation differs at residue 18 from TCRdb's protein, which comes from a much larger clone; a read error is likely, and the protein shown is translated from the DNA. The chain links TRDV1 to TRDJ1; 12 bases fit TRDD3. The length of the CDR3 is 19 residues. CDR1 and CDR2 (germline): TSWWSYY, QGS. CDR3 nucleotides: TGTGCTCTTGGGGAACTATCCCCTTTTACTGGGGGATACACCGATAAACTCACCTTT. It is translated as CALGELSPFTGGYTDKLTF.

In regard to this clone: The TCRdb record carries a much larger clone's protein, which differs from this DNA's translation at residue 11; a read error is the likely cause, and the protein listed here is the DNA translation. The chain carries TRDV2 and TRDJ1, with 12 nucleotides matching TRDD3. Here the J gene came from matching the DNA to germline, since TCRdb omits it. The V and J ends lost 3 bases and 4 bases, in that order; junction bases with no gene match: 8. Germline-derived CDR1 and CDR2 are GEAIGNYY and EKD. CDR3 size: 16 residues. CDR3 residues: CACDLLGDTGIDKLIF. The CDR3 bases are TGTGCCTGTGACCTACTGGGGGATACAGGTATCGATAAACTCATCTTT.

This clone was detected a few times. This DNA translates differently at residue 16 from the TCRdb protein, which is that of a much larger clone; a read error is likely, and the protein shown is the DNA's own translation. The chain recombines TRDV2 with TRDJ1, with 9 bases lining up with TRDD3. The CDR3 consists of 18 residues. Germline CDR1 reads GEAIGNYY; CDR2 reads EKD. CDR3: CACDTVTPLGDRSGLPIF. The CDR3 bases are TGCGCCTGTGACACCGTAACCCCACTGGGGGACCGCTCCGGGTTGCCCATCTTT.